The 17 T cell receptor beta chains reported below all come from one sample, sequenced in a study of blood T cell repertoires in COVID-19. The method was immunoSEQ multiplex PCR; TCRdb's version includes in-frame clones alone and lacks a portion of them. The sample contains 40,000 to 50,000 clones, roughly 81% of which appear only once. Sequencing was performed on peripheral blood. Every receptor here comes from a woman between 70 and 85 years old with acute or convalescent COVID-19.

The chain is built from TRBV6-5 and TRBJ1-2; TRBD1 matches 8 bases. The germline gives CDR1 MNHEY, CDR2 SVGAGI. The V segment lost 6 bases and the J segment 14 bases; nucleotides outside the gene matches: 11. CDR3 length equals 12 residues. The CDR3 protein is CASSPQAGGGTF. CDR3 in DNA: TGTGCCAGCAGCCCGCAGGCAGGGGGCGGTACCTTC.

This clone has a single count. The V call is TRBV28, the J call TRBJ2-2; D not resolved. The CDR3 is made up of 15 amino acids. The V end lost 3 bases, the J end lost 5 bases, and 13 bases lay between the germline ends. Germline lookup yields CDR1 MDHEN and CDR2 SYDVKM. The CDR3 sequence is CASSFLAGFTGELFF. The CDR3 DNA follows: TGTGCCAGCAGTTTTCTGGCCGGGTTTACCGGGGAGCTGTTTTTT.

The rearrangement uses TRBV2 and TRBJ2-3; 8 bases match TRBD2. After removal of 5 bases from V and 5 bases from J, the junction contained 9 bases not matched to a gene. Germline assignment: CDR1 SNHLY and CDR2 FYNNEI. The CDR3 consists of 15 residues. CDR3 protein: CASSLGRGAGDTQYF. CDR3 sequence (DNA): TGTGCCAGCAGTTTAGGGCGGGGGGCTGGAGATACGCAGTATTTT.

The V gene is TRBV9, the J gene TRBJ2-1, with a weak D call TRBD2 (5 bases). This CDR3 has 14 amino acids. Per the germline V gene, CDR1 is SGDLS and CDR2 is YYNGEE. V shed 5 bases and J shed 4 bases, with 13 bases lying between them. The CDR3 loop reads CASSGRDTYNEQFF. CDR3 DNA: TGTGCCAGCAGTGGACGGGATACTTACAATGAGCAGTTCTTC.

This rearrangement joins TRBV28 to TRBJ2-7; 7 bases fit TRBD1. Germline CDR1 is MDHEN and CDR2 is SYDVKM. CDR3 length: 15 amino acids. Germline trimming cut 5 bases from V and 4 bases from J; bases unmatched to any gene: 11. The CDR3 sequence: CASSNAGTEAYEQYF. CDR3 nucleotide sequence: TGTGCCAGCAGTAATGCCGGGACAGAAGCATACGAGCAGTACTTC.

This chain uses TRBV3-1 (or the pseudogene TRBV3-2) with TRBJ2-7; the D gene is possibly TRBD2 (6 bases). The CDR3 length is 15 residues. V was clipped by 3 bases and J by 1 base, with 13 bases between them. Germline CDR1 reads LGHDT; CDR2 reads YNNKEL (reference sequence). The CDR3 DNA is TGTGCCAGCAGCCATTGGGGAGGATTATCCTACGAGCAGTACTTC. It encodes CASSHWGGLSYEQYF.

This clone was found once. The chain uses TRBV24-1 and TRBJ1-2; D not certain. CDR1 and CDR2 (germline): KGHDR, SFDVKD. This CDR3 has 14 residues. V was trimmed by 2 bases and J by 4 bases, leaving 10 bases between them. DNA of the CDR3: TGTGCCACCAGTGATTCGCAGGTGATCTATGGCTACACCTTC. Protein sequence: CATSDSQVIYGYTF.

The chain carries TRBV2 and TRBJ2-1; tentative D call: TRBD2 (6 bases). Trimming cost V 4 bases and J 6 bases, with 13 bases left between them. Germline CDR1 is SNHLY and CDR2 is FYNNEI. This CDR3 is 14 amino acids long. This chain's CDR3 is CASSVRRGSNEQFF. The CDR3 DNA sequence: TGTGCCAGCAGTGTGCGGCGGGGATCCAATGAGCAGTTCTTC.

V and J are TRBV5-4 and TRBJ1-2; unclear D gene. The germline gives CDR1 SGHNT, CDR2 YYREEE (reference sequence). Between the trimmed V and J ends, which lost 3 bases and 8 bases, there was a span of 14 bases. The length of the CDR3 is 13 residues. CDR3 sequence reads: CASSSGTTRGYTF. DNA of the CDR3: TGTGCCAGCAGCTCTGGCACCACGCGGGGCTACACCTTC.

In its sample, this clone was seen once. The CDR3 DNA reads TGTGCCAGCAGTTACTCAAACAGGGTTTTTGGAGAGACCCAGTACTTC. Protein: CASSYSNRVFGETQYF. J is TRBJ2-5 and V is TRBV6-5; maybe TRBD1 (6 bases). This CDR3 comprises 16 residues. Per germline, CDR1 MNHEY and CDR2 SVGAGI. Between the trimmed V and J ends, which lost 0 bases and 4 bases, there was a span of 15 bases.

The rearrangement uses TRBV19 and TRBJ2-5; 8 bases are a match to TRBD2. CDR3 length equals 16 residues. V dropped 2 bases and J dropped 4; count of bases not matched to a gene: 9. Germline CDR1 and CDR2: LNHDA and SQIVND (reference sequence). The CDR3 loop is CASSIWFGGDGETQYF. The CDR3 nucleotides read TGTGCCAGTAGTATATGGTTCGGGGGGGATGGAGAGACCCAGTACTTC. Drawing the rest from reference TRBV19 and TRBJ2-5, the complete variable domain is DGGITQSPKYLFRKEGQNVTLSCEQNLNHDAMYWYRQDPGQGLRLIYYSQIVNDFQKGDIAEGYSVSREKKESFPLTVTSAQKNPTAFYLCASSIWFGGDGETQYFGPGTRLLVL.

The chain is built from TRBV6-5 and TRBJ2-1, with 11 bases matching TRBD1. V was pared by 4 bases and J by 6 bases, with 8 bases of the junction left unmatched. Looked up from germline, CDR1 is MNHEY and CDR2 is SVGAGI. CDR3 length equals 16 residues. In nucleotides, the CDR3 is TGTGCCAGCAGTTCCCTGGGACAGGGGGACACCAATGAGCAGTTCTTC. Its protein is CASSSLGQGDTNEQFF.

CDR3 nucleotide sequence: TGTGCCAGCAGCTTAGACAGGCTAAGACCTGAAAAACTGTTTTTT. It translates to CASSLDRLRPEKLFF. The J gene is TRBJ1-4, the V gene TRBV7-8; possibly TRBD1 for D (5 bases). This CDR3 has 15 amino acids. Germline loops: CDR1 SGHVS, CDR2 FQNEAQ. V was cut by 1 base and J by 7 bases, with 13 bases left in between.

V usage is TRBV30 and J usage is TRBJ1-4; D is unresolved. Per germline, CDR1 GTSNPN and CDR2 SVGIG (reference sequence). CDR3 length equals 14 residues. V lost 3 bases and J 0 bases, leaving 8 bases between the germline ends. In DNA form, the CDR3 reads TGTGCCTGGAGATCCCCTGCAACTAATGAAAAACTGTTTTTT. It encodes CAWRSPATNEKLFF. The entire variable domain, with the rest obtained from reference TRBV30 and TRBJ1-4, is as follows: SQTIHQWPATLVQPVGSPLSLECTVEGTSNPNLYWYRQAAGRGLQLLFYSVGIGQISSEVPQNLSASRPQDRQFILSSKKLLLSDSGFYLCAWRSPATNEKLFFGSGTQLSVL.

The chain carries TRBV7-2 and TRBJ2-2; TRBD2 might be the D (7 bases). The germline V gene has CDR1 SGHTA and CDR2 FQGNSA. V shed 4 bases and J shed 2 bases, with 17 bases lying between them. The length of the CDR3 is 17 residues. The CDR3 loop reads CASSWPLGGANTGELFF. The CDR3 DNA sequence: TGTGCCAGCAGCTGGCCCCTGGGGGGGGCCAACACCGGGGAGCTGTTTTTT.

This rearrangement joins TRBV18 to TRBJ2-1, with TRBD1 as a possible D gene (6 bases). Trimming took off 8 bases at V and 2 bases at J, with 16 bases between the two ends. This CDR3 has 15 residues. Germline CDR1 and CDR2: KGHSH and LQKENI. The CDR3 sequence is CASAESPGAYNEQFF. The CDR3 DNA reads TGTGCCAGCGCAGAGAGCCCAGGGGCCTACAATGAGCAGTTCTTC.

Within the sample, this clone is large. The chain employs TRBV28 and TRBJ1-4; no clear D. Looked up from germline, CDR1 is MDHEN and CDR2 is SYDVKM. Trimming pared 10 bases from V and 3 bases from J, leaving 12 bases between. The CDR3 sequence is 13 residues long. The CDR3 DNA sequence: TGTGCCACCTTCAGGCGTCCTAATGAAAAACTGTTTTTT. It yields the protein CATFRRPNEKLFF.